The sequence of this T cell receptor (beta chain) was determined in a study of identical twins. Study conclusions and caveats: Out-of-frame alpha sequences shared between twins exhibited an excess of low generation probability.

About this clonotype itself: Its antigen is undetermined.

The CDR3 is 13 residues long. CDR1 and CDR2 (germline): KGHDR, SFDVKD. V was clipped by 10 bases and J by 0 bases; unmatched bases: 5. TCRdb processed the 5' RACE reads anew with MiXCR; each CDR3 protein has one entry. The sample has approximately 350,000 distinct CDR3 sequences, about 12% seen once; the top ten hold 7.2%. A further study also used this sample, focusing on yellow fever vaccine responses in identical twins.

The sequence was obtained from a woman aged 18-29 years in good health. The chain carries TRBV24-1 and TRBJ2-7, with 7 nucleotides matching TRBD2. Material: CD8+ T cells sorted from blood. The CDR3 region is CATSGLDSYEQYF. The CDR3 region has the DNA TGTGCCACTTCCGGACTAGACTCCTACGAGCAGTACTTC.